This T cell receptor (beta chain) was recorded in a study of Ad26.COV2.S vaccination and SARS-CoV-2 variants. Study summary: Donor allocation was to the COV1001 Ad26.COV2.S trial arm. The study gave Ad26.COV2.S intramuscularly, once or twice 56 days apart.

Sequencing used immunoSEQ multiplex PCR; TCRdb keeps in-frame clones, though not all of them. This sample has 350,000 to 500,000 clones, with more than 75% found just once. Germline trimming cut 3 bases from V and 0 bases from J; bases unmatched to any gene: 6. CDR1 and CDR2 (germline): GTSNPN, SVGIG (reference sequence). The CDR3 totals 15 residues. Treatment noted: about 20 received Ad26.COV2.S at low or high dose, single or two shots; several received placebo; per-sample allocation not given. Day 63 after the first vaccine or placebo injection was the time point for sampling. What was given as vaccine was an Ad26 vector encoding Wuhan-strain SARS-CoV-2 spike.

The TCR sequence derives from a person aged 18-60 years who received the Ad26.COV2.S COVID-19 vaccine or a placebo. The chain has TRBV30 and TRBJ2-5, with TRBD1 matching over 8 bases. The sequences come from peripheral blood, collected in a trial of Ad26.COV2.S vaccine versus placebo. CDR3 in amino acids: CAWRTGTGYQETQYF. The CDR3 bases are TGTGCCTGGAGAACCGGGACAGGTTACCAAGAGACCCAGTACTTC.